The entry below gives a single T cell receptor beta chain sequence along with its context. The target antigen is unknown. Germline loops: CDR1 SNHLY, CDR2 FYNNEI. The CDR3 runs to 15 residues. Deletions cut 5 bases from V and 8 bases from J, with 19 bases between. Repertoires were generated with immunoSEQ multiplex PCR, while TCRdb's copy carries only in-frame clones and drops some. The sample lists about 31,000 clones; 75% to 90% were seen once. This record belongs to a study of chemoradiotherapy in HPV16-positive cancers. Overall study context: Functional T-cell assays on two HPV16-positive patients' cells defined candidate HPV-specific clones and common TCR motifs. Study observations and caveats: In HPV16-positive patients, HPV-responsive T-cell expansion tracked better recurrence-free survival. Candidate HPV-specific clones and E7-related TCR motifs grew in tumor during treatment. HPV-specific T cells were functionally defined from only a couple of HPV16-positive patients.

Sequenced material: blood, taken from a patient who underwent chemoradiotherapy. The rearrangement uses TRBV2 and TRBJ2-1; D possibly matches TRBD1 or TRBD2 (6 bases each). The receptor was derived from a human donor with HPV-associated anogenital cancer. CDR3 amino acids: CASSFKTGRGHEQFF. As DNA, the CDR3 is TGTGCCAGCAGTTTTAAGACTGGTCGGGGGCATGAGCAGTTCTTC.